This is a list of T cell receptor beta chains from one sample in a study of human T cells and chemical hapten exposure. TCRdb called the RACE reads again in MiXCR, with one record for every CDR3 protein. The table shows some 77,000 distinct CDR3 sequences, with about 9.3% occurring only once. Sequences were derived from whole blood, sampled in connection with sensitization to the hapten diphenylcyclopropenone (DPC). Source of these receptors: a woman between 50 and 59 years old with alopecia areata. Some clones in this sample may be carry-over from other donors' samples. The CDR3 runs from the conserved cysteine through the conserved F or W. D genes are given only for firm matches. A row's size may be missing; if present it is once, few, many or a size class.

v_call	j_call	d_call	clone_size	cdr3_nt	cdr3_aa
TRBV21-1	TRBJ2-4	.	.	TGTGCCAGCACCCAAAGCCCGGTAGCCAAAAACATTCAGTACTTC	CASTQSPVAKNIQYF
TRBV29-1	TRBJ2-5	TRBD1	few	TGCAGCGTTGATGTCCGGGACAGGGGCGTAGAGACCCAGTACTTC	CSVDVRDRGVETQYF
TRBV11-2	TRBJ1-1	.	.	TGTGCCAGCGGAAGAGAGGGGCTCACTGAAGCTTTCTTT	CASGREGLTEAFF
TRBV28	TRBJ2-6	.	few	TGTGCCAGCGGCAGCCCTGGGGCCAACGTCCTGACTTTC	CASGSPGANVLTF
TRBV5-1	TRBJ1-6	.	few	TGCGCCAGCAGCCCCGACAGGCGGACCCTCCACTTT	CASSPDRRTLHF
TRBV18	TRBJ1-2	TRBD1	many	TGTGCCAGCTCAGAGGGACAGCTTTCCAACTATGGCTACACCTTC	CASSEGQLSNYGYTF
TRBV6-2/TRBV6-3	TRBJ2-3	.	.	TGTGCCAGCAGTTCCCATACAGATACGCAGTATTTT	CASSSHTDTQYF
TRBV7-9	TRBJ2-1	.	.	TGTGCCAGCAGCTTAGCCCACACGTCTAACGGGATATGG	CASSLAHTSNGIW
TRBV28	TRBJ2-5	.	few	TGTGCCAGCAGTGCCTCGTTGACCCAGTACTTC	CASSASLTQYF
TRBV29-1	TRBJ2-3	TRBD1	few	TGCAGCGCCAGACGGGACAGGGGACCAGATACGCAGTATTTT	CSARRDRGPDTQYF
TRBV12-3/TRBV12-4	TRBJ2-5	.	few	TGTGCCAGCAGTTTTCTCCAGGGCGGAGAGACCCAGTACTTC	CASSFLQGGETQYF
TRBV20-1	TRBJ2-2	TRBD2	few	TGCAGTGCTAGAGAAGCGGGGCCATGGACCGGGGAGCTGTTTTTT	CSAREAGPWTGELFF
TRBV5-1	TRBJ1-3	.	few	TGCGCCAGCAGCTTGGAAGCTAGCTCTGGAAACACCATATATTTT	CASSLEASSGNTIYF
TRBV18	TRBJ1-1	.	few	TGTGCCAGCTCGCTAAGCCAGGGTAACACTGAAGCTTTCTTT	CASSLSQGNTEAFF
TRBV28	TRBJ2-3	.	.	TGTGCCAGCAGCAACTGGGGGGTCCCCACAGATACGCAGTATTTT	CASSNWGVPTDTQYF
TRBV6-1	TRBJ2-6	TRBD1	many	TGTGCCAGCAGTGTGGGACAGCTCTCTGGGGCCAACGTCCTGACTTTC	CASSVGQLSGANVLTF
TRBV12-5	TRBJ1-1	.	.	TGTGCTAGTGGTTTGAGAGGGGGGCACACTGAAGCTTTCTTT	CASGLRGGHTEAFF
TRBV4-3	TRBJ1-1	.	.	TGCGCCAGCAGCCAAGATGCAGCGAGGGGCAGAACTGAAGCTTTCTTT	CASSQDAARGRTEAFF
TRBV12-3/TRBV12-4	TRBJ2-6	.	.	TGTGCCAGCAGTCTCGGGGGACCTGGGGCCAACGTCCTGACTTTC	CASSLGGPGANVLTF
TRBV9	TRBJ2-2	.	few	TGTGCCAGCAGCGTCGGGGGCCGCAACACCGGGGAGCTGTTTTTT	CASSVGGRNTGELFF
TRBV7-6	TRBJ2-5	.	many	TGTGCCAGCAGCTTTCGAGAGACCCAGTACTTC	CASSFRETQYF
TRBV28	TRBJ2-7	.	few	TGTGCCAGCAGTTCACCCGCCGAGCAGTACTTC	CASSSPAEQYF
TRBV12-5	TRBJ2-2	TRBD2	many	TGTGCTAGTGCCAGACTAGCGGGACCGGTCGGGGAGCTGTTTTTT	CASARLAGPVGELFF
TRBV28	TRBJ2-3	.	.	TGTGCCACCTCTTTGGGGCAAGATACGCAGTATTTT	CATSLGQDTQYF
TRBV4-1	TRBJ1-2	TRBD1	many	TGCGCCAGCAGCTCAGGGACAGGAAACTATGGCTACACCTTC	CASSSGTGNYGYTF
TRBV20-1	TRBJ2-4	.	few	TGCAGTGCTAGAGAATTAGGTCCGAGATTGACCAAAAACATTCAGTACTTC	CSARELGPRLTKNIQYF
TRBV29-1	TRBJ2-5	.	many	TGCAGCGTTGAAAAACGAAGGGCCAAAGAGACCCAGTACTTC	CSVEKRRAKETQYF
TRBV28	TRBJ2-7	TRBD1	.	TGTGCCAGCAGTTACCCCGGTAAGGACAGGGGGTCCTACGAGCAGTACTTC	CASSYPGKDRGSYEQYF
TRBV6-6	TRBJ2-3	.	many	TGTGCCAGCAGACGTCGTCAGGGCCCAGATACGCAGTATTTT	CASRRRQGPDTQYF
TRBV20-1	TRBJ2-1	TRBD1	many	TGCAGTGCCCACAGGGGGCAGTACAATGAGCAGTTCTTC	CSAHRGQYNEQFF
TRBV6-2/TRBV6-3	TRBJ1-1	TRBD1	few	TGTGCCAGCAGACCTTTAACAGGGGACCCTGAAGCTTTCTTT	CASRPLTGDPEAFF
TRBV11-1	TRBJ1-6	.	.	TGTGCCAGCAGCGTTAGGACAGCGAGGAATTCACCCCTCCACTTT	CASSVRTARNSPLHF
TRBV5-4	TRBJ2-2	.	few	TGTGCCAGCAGCCCGTCGGACAGACTGACCGGGGAGCTGTTTTTT	CASSPSDRLTGELFF
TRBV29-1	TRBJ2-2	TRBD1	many	TGCAGCGTTGGGGGAGCCATTGGGACAGGGGAGACGAACACCGGGGAGCTGTTTTTT	CSVGGAIGTGETNTGELFF
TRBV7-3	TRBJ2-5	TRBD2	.	TGTGCCAGCAGCACCGGACTAGCGGGGGAGACCCAGTACTTC	CASSTGLAGETQYF
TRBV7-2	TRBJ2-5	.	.	TGTGCCAGCAGCCCTTACGGGGAGACCCAGTACTTC	CASSPYGETQYF
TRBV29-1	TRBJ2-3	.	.	TGCAGCGTTGAAGATCGGAGACTAGGCACAGATACGCAGTATTTT	CSVEDRRLGTDTQYF
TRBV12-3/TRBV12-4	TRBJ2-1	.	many	TGTGCCAGCAGTTCTCCTATCAATGAGCAGTTCTTC	CASSSPINEQFF
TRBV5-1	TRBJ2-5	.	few	TGCGCCAGCAGCCAGGGACTCCAAGAGACCCAGTACTTC	CASSQGLQETQYF
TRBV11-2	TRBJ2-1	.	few	TGTGCCAGCAGCAAGGACCGGGGTTACAATGAGCAGTTCTTC	CASSKDRGYNEQFF
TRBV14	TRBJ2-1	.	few	TGTGCCAGCAGCCAAGATACGCCGGCCTACAATGAGCAGTTCTTC	CASSQDTPAYNEQFF
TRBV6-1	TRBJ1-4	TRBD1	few	TGTGCCAGCAGGACAGGGACAGGCCAGCTGTTTTTT	CASRTGTGQLFF